These T cell receptor beta chains were read from a single sample in a study of PD-1 blockade in classical Hodgkin lymphoma. Produced via immunoSEQ multiplex PCR; TCRdb's table is partial and in-frame only. Of under 35,000 clones in the sample, 75% to 90% were seen once. Sequencing was performed on CD4+ T cells from blood, taken before the fourth cycle of nivolumab. The receptors come from a human donor with classical Hodgkin lymphoma. The CDR3 runs from the conserved cysteine through the conserved F or W. The order of the fields is D gene, J gene, clone size, V gene, CDR3 protein, CDR3 DNA. A D gene is named only where the DNA matches it firmly. Clone size is not always given. Where it is, it says once, few, many or a class for expanded clones.

TRBD2 | TRBJ2-5 | - | TRBV7-7 | CASSRGLAGGRSQETQYF | TGTGCCAGCAGCCGGGGACTAGCGGGAGGGCGAAGCCAAGAGACCCAGTACTTC
TRBD1 | TRBJ2-2 | - | TRBV2 | CASSELGGGTGELFF | TGTGCCAGCAGTGAATTAGGGGGCGGGACCGGGGAGCTGTTTTTT
- | TRBJ2-7 | few | TRBV30 | CAWSFLGREQYF | TGTGCCTGGAGCTTCTTAGGACGGGAGCAGTACTTC
TRBD2 | TRBJ2-7 | - | TRBV27 | CASSSRTSGRRYEQYF | TGTGCCAGCAGTTCTCGGACTAGCGGGAGACGCTACGAGCAGTACTTC
- | TRBJ1-1 | - | TRBV29-1 | CSVEVRGGTEAFF | TGCAGCGTTGAAGTACGAGGGGGAACTGAAGCTTTCTTT
- | TRBJ2-7 | - | TRBV6-1 | CASRLQWGNYEQYF | TGTGCCAGCAGACTCCAGTGGGGAAACTACGAGCAGTACTTC
- | TRBJ2-5 | - | TRBV7-2 | CASSLAGGGETQYF | TGTGCCAGCAGCTTAGCGGGAGGCGGAGAGACCCAGTACTTC
- | TRBJ1-2 | few | TRBV27 | CASSPGAPYGYTF | TGTGCCAGCAGCCCCGGGGCCCCATATGGCTACACCTTC
TRBD1 | TRBJ1-5 | once | TRBV5-4 | CASSSNPGGQPQHF | TGTGCCAGCAGTTCAAACCCAGGGGGTCAGCCCCAGCATTTT
- | TRBJ1-5 | - | TRBV19 | CASSMAWGRNQPQHF | TGTGCCAGTAGTATGGCGTGGGGAAGGAATCAGCCCCAGCATTTT
TRBD1 | TRBJ1-5 | - | TRBV28 | CASSGQGGQPQHF | TGTGCCAGCAGTGGACAGGGAGGACAGCCCCAGCATTTT
TRBD2 | TRBJ2-1 | - | TRBV5-1 | CASSLAGSGYNEQFF | TGCGCCAGCAGCTTGGCCGGTAGCGGGTACAATGAGCAGTTCTTC
- | TRBJ2-1 | - | TRBV11-1 | CASSLDSYHPPYNEQFF | TGTGCCAGCAGCTTAGACAGTTACCACCCCCCCTACAATGAGCAGTTCTTC
- | TRBJ1-3 | - | TRBV29-1 | CSVSQGNYGNTIYF | TGCAGCGTTTCTCAGGGGAACTATGGAAACACCATATATTTT
TRBD2 | TRBJ2-1 | - | TRBV12-5 | CASGLGEGSYNEQFF | TGTGCTAGTGGTCTTGGGGAGGGCTCCTACAATGAGCAGTTCTTC
TRBD2 | TRBJ2-1 | - | TRBV19 | CASSMGLAGSREQFF | TGTGCCAGTAGTATGGGTTTAGCGGGAAGCCGGGAGCAGTTCTTC
- | TRBJ2-1 | - | TRBV19 | CASRVLGPYNEQFF | TGTGCCAGTAGAGTCCTGGGCCCATACAATGAGCAGTTCTTC
- | TRBJ1-5 | - | TRBV19 | CASSSRQALNQPQHF | TGTGCCAGTAGTAGCCGACAGGCGTTAAATCAGCCCCAGCATTTT
- | TRBJ1-1 | - | TRBV5-1 | CASSFGPPGTEAFF | TGCGCCAGCAGCTTCGGGCCTCCAGGAACTGAAGCTTTCTTT
TRBD1 | TRBJ1-2 | - | TRBV28 | CASSSPHWDREGYGYTF | TGTGCCAGCAGTTCCCCCCACTGGGACAGGGAAGGCTATGGCTACACCTTC
- | TRBJ2-7 | - | TRBV11-1 | CASSLASQTYEQYF | TGTGCCAGCAGCTTAGCTTCCCAGACCTACGAGCAGTACTTC
- | TRBJ2-4 | - | TRBV29-1 | CSVRPQTGRAKNIQYF | TGCAGCGTTCGTCCCCAGACCGGGAGAGCCAAAAACATTCAGTACTTC
TRBD2 | TRBJ2-1 | - | TRBV5-1 | CASSVGLAGIYNEQFF | TGCGCCAGCAGCGTTGGACTAGCGGGAATTTACAATGAGCAGTTCTTC
- | TRBJ2-7 | - | TRBV7-9 | CASSPFSTYEQYF | TGTGCCAGCAGCCCTTTCAGTACCTACGAGCAGTACTTC